The 10 T cell receptor beta chains reported below all come from one sample, sequenced in a study of cytomegalovirus exposure and HLA in healthy donors. The PCR contained 60 Vbeta and 13 Jbeta primers. The assay was immunoSEQ multiplex PCR, and TCRdb's table has in-frame clones only and misses some. This table has roughly 100,000 clones, approximately 85% appearing once. Sequences were obtained from PBMCs. These receptor sequences come from a young man in good health and CMV-seronegative.

This chain connects TRBV30 to TRBJ1-6; TRBD1 matches at 11 bases. This CDR3 contains 14 residues. J lost 18 bases, V lost 2 bases, and 12 bases had no gene match. Looked up from germline, CDR1 is GTSNPN and CDR2 is SVGIG (reference sequence). CDR3 nucleotides: TGTGCCTGGAGTAACCGGGACAGGGGGTCGCCCTCCCACTTT. Translated: CAWSNRDRGSPSHF. The variable domain in full, completed from reference TRBV30 and TRBJ1-6, reads SQTIHQWPATLVQPVGSPLSLECTVEGTSNPNLYWYRQAAGRGLQLLFYSVGIGQISSEVPQNLSASRPQDRQFILSSKKLLLSDSGFYLCAWSNRDRGSPSHFGNGTRLTVT.

This chain links TRBV7-2 with TRBJ2-2, with a weak D call TRBD2 (6 bases). The length of the CDR3 is 15 residues. The V end was cut by 2 bases, the J end by 1 base, with 8 bases between. The germline V gene has CDR1 SGHTA and CDR2 FQGNSA. CDR3: CASSLFSGNTGELFF. The CDR3 DNA sequence: TGTGCCAGCAGCTTATTTAGCGGGAACACCGGGGAGCTGTTTTTT.

The chain couples TRBV13 to TRBJ2-7; no clear D. The CDR3 consists of 13 residues. V shed 4 bases and J shed 3 bases, with 10 bases lying between them. Germline lookup yields CDR1 PRHDT and CDR2 FYEKMQ (reference sequence). This CDR3 is CASSSGRFYEQYF. CDR3 coding DNA: TGTGCCAGCAGCTCAGGACGGTTCTACGAGCAGTACTTC.

This chain joins TRBV7-9 and TRBJ2-5, with 10 bases that match TRBD2. This CDR3 region has 15 residues. Germline trimming cut 3 bases from V and 2 bases from J; bases unmatched to any gene: 3. CDR1 is SEHNR, CDR2 FQNEAQ, per germline (reference sequence). CDR3 sequence: CASSFLLAGQETQYF. The CDR3 DNA follows: TGTGCCAGCAGCTTTTTACTAGCGGGGCAAGAGACCCAGTACTTC.

V usage is TRBV7-9 and J usage is TRBJ2-7; D possibly corresponds to TRBD1 (6 bases). This CDR3 spans 17 amino acids. V lost 4 bases and J lost 3, with 22 bases in between. The V gene's germline CDR1 is SEHNR and CDR2 FQNEAQ (reference sequence). The chain's CDR3 is CASSYGVGGNQNYEQYF. The CDR3 DNA follows: TGTGCCAGCAGCTATGGGGTAGGGGGAAACCAAAACTACGAGCAGTACTTC.

The rearrangement joins TRBV6-1 to TRBJ1-2; weak D call: TRBD1 (5 bases). CDR1 is MNHNS, CDR2 SASEGT, per germline. The CDR3 is made up of 13 amino acids. Trimming took off 2 bases at V and 10 bases at J, with 14 bases between the two ends. The DNA of the CDR3 is TGTGCCAGCAGTGAATATTCGGACACTTCCTACACCTTC. This encodes CASSEYSDTSYTF.

The rearrangement joins TRBV27 to TRBJ1-5; D unresolved. The CDR3 sequence is 13 residues long. Germline CDR1 is MNHEY and CDR2 is SMNVEV (reference sequence). Trimming removed 2 bases at V and 4 bases at J, with 6 bases between. DNA for the CDR3: TGTGCCAGCAGTTTAAACGGGAATCAGCCCCAGCATTTT. The encoded protein is CASSLNGNQPQHF.

The genes are TRBV6-5 and TRBJ2-2, with TRBD1 as a possible D gene (5 bases). Germline lookup yields CDR1 MNHEY and CDR2 SVGAGI. Trimming cost V 5 bases and J 4 bases, with 8 bases left between them. This CDR3 has 13 residues. CDR3 amino acids: CASSPDSTGELFF. The DNA for the CDR3 is TGTGCCAGCAGTCCTGACAGCACCGGGGAGCTGTTTTTT.

The V call is TRBV30, the J call TRBJ1-3, with TRBD1 identical over 7 bases. The CDR3 has 12 amino acids. J was trimmed by 7 bases and V by 7 bases; bases with no gene match: 7. Germline V lookup: CDR1 GTSNPN, CDR2 SVGIG (reference sequence). In nucleotides, the CDR3 is TGTGCCTATGGGACAGTCGCCAACACCATATATTTT. Translated: CAYGTVANTIYF.

The J gene is TRBJ1-1, the V gene TRBV7-8, with D possibly matching TRBD1 (6 bases). The V gene lost 5 bases and the J gene lost 1 base, with 11 bases spanning the gap. CDR3 length: 14 amino acids. CDR1 SGHVS and CDR2 FQNEAQ come from the germline V gene. This chain's CDR3 is CASSHGQRNTEAFF. The CDR3 nucleotides read TGTGCCAGCAGCCACGGACAGAGGAACACTGAAGCTTTCTTT. The full variable domain, rest sourced from reference TRBV7-8 and TRBJ1-1, is GAGVSQSPRYKVAKRGQDVALRCDPISGHVSLFWYQQALGQGPEFLTYFQNEAQLDKSGLPSDRFFAERPEGSVSTLKIQRTQQEDSAVYLCASSHGQRNTEAFFGQGTRLTVV.